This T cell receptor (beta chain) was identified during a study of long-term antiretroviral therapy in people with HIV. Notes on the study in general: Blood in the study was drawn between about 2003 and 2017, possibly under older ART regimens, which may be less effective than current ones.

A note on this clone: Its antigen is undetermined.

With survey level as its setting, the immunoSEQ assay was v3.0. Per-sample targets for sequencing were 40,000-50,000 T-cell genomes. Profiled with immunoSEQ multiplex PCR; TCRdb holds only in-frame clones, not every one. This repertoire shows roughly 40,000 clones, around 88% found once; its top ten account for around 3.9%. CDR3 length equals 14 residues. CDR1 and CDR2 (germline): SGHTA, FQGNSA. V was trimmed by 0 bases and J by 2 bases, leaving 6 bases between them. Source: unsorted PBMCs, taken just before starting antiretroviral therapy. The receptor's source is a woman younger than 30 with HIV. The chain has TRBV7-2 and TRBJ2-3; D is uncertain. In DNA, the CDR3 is TGTGCCAGCAGCTTAGCGCTGGCCACAGATACGCAGTATTTT. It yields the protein CASSLALATDTQYF.